This record looks at one T cell receptor beta chain sequence and its context. Per the original data handling: Reference gene primer amplification gave nucleated cell count estimates. This table comes from immunoSEQ multiplex PCR, and its TCRdb copy is limited to in-frame clones, with some not included. V, J and clone size derive from that table, while D and trimming were established from the DNA sequence. The profile shows around 42,000 clones, 70% to 90% of them singletons. These data are taken from a study of blood T cell repertoires in COVID-19. About the research overall: The United States, Italy and Spain were the sources of the acute and convalescent COVID-19 samples. T cells, B-cell-depleted T cells, or PBMCs provided the cDNA or gDNA that served as material.

CDR1 is LGHDT and CDR2 is YNNKEL in the germline V gene (reference sequence). This CDR3 contains 14 residues. The ends lost 1 base at V and 6 bases at J; junction bases unmatched: 1. V is TRBV3-1 (or the pseudogene TRBV3-2) and J is TRBJ2-2; TRBD1 matches at 8 bases. This clonotype was obtained from a human donor in a cohort sampled during active COVID-19. Sequenced: peripheral blood. The CDR3 protein is CASSQVQGAGELFF. The CDR3 bases are TGTGCCAGCAGCCAAGTACAGGGGGCCGGGGAGCTGTTTTTT.